The 21 T cell receptor beta chains below all came from one sample that was sequenced in a study of CD8 T cells in Susac syndrome. Reverse transcription used roughly 0.5 to 1 ug RNA and random hexamers. TCRdb processed the immunoSEQ multiplex PCR reads anew with MiXCR; each CDR3 protein has one entry. This table holds about 120,000 distinct CDR3 sequences, 92% found once. Source material: CD8+ T cells from PBMCs. All receptors derive from a human donor in good health.

The chain carries TRBV27 and TRBJ2-5; 10 bases map to TRBD1. V shed 6 bases and J 4 bases; nucleotides not matched to a gene: 14. Looked up from germline, CDR1 is MNHEY and CDR2 is SMNVEV (reference sequence). The CDR3 is 17 residues long. The CDR3 here is CASRIHPTGGLGETQYF. In DNA form, the CDR3 reads TGTGCCAGCAGAATCCATCCGACAGGGGGCTTGGGAGAGACCCAGTACTTC.

J is TRBJ2-1 and V is TRBV27; a weak D match, TRBD1 (6 bases). The germline gives CDR1 MNHEY, CDR2 SMNVEV (reference sequence). The CDR3 loop spans 18 amino acids. Trimming took 0 bases from V and 9 from J, leaving 24 bases between them. The CDR3 DNA reads as TGTGCCAGCAGTTTATCCTCGGGTGGACGTCTACCCAGGGGTGAGCAGTTCTTC. Translated: CASSLSSGGRLPRGEQFF.

The genes are TRBV19 and TRBJ2-3; 9 bases are a match to TRBD2. CDR3 length equals 19 residues. CDR1 and CDR2 from the germline V gene are LNHDA and SQIVND (reference sequence). J gave up 0 bases and V 5 bases, and 15 bases lay outside the gene matches. DNA of the CDR3: TGTGCCAGTAGTCCCTCGTCGGCGGGAGGGTCCACTAGCACAGATACGCAGTATTTT. It is translated as CASSPSSAGGSTSTDTQYF.

The chain joins TRBV20-1 to TRBJ2-7, with 7 bases lining up with TRBD2. The ends lost 6 bases at V and 0 bases at J; junction bases unmatched: 8. CDR1 is DFQATT and CDR2 is SNEGSKA in the germline V gene (reference sequence). The CDR3 has 14 amino acids. CDR3 in DNA: TGCAGTGCCTTACGCAGCGGGGTCTCCTACGAGCAGTACTTC. The encoded protein is CSALRSGVSYEQYF.

Only one count was recorded for this clonotype. V and J are TRBV7-9 and TRBJ2-7, with D hard to call. The CDR3 runs to 13 residues. Germline lookup yields CDR1 SEHNR and CDR2 FQNEAQ (reference sequence). Trimming removed 7 bases at V and 0 bases at J, with 10 bases between. The CDR3 spells CASTNDLSYEQYF. DNA of the CDR3: TGTGCCAGCACCAACGATCTCTCCTACGAGCAGTACTTC.

This chain uses TRBV6-5 with TRBJ1-5; no definite D call. This CDR3 is 14 amino acids long. Trimming removed 6 bases at V and 0 bases at J, with 9 bases between. CDR1 is MNHEY, CDR2 SVGAGI, per germline. This CDR3 reads CASRRTSSNQPQHF. As DNA, the CDR3 is TGTGCCAGCAGGAGAACTTCTAGCAATCAGCCCCAGCATTTT.

This clonotype was picked up one time. The chain uses TRBV21-1 and TRBJ1-3. TRBV21-1 is recorded as a pseudogene. This CDR3 is built from 9 residues. CDR3 DNA sequence: TGTGCCAGCAAGAACACCATATATTTT. Protein sequence: CASKNTIYF.

This chain links TRBV19 with TRBJ2-2; 8 bases map to TRBD2. Germline lookup yields CDR1 LNHDA and CDR2 SQIVND (reference sequence). CDR3 length: 17 residues. Germline trimming cut 3 bases from V and 3 bases from J; bases unmatched to any gene: 9. The DNA for the CDR3 is TGTGCCAGTAGTATCGGACTAGCTCTAAGTGACACCGGGGAGCTGTTTTTT. Encoded protein: CASSIGLALSDTGELFF.

CDR3 protein: CASSGPSGGPDTQYF. Written as DNA, the CDR3 is TGTGCCAGCAGCGGTCCATCGGGAGGCCCAGATACGCAGTATTTT. The chain carries TRBV9 and TRBJ2-3, with 7 bases lining up with TRBD2. The CDR3 loop spans 15 amino acids. V lost 3 bases, J lost 4 bases, and 8 bases stayed unmatched. Germline V gives CDR1 SGDLS, CDR2 YYNGEE.

This clonotype was seen once. V gene TRBV5-4 combines with J gene TRBJ2-2, with 7 nucleotides matching TRBD2. Germline CDR1 SGHNT, CDR2 YYREEE (reference sequence). The CDR3 contains 15 residues. V was pared by 0 bases and J by 8 bases, with 7 bases of the junction left unmatched. The CDR3 loop is CASSLVAGQMGELFF. DNA of the CDR3: TGTGCCAGCAGCTTGGTAGCGGGTCAGATGGGGGAGCTGTTTTTT.

The CDR3 DNA reads as TGTGCCAGCAGCTTTCAAGCCAACTCCTACGAGCAGTACTTC. Translating it yields CASSFQANSYEQYF. The chain links TRBV7-2 to TRBJ2-7; D ambiguous. CDR1 and CDR2 from the germline V gene are SGHTA and FQGNSA. The CDR3 totals 14 residues. The ends were cut back, 3 bases at V and 0 bases at J, with 9 bases in the middle.

The chain has TRBV30 and TRBJ1-2, with D unresolved. Between the trimmed V and J ends, which lost 6 bases and 10 bases, there was a span of 6 bases. Germline V lookup: CDR1 GTSNPN, CDR2 SVGIG (reference sequence). The CDR3 runs 8 residues. CDR3 sequence: CACTDYTF. The CDR3 coding sequence is TGTGCCTGCACGGACTACACCTTC.

This rearrangement joins TRBV6-2 or TRBV6-3 to TRBJ2-7; the D gene is possibly TRBD2 (6 bases). Trimming cost V 2 bases and J 6 bases, with 20 bases left between them. CDR3 length: 16 amino acids. The germline V gene has CDR1 MNHEY and CDR2 SVGEGT. CDR3 sequence reads: CASSYVLRIGRREQYF. The CDR3 DNA sequence: TGTGCCAGCAGTTACGTCCTTAGGATAGGGAGGCGCGAGCAGTACTTC.

The V call is TRBV5-4, the J call TRBJ2-1, with D maybe TRBD1 (7 bases). The CDR3 is made up of 16 amino acids. Deletions cut 4 bases from V and 5 bases from J, with 19 bases between. Germline assignment: CDR1 SGHNT and CDR2 YYREEE (reference sequence). In DNA form, the CDR3 reads TGTGCCAGCAGCATTGGGGGGTCAGGGGGGCACAATGAGCAGTTCTTC. Amino acids: CASSIGGSGGHNEQFF.

The V gene is TRBV20-1, the J gene TRBJ1-1, with 9 bases lining up with TRBD1. Germline assignment: CDR1 DFQATT and CDR2 SNEGSKA (reference sequence). The ends lost 1 base at V and 6 bases at J; junction bases unmatched: 6. CDR3 size: 14 residues. CDR3 nucleotides: TGCAGTGCTAGAGGGCCGACAGGGGGGCCTGAAGCTTTCTTT. Amino acids: CSARGPTGGPEAFF.

This sequence joins TRBV2 and TRBJ2-2, with D tentatively TRBD1 or TRBD2 (6 bases each). Germline V lookup: CDR1 SNHLY, CDR2 FYNNEI. This CDR3 spans 14 amino acids. V was shortened by 10 bases and J by 6 bases, with 18 bases between the two germline ends. CDR3 amino acids: CAKEGGQSPGELFF. The CDR3, as DNA: TGTGCCAAAGAGGGGGGTCAGTCCCCCGGGGAGCTGTTTTTT. Together with reference TRBV2 and TRBJ2-2, the CDR3 gives the full variable domain: EPEVTQTPSHQVTQMGQEVILRCVPISNHLYFYWYRQILGQKVEFLVSFYNNEISEKSEIFDDQFSVERPDGSNFTLKIRSTKLEDSAMYFCAKEGGQSPGELFFGEGSRLTVL.

The chain couples TRBV7-9 to TRBJ2-7, with a tentative D call TRBD2 (5 bases). V was pared by 3 bases and J by 7 bases, with 10 bases between. This CDR3 is 12 amino acids long. Germline lookup yields CDR1 SEHNR and CDR2 FQNEAQ (reference sequence). CDR3 loop: CASSFRDEEQYF. In nucleotides, the CDR3 is TGTGCCAGCAGCTTCCGGGATGAAGAGCAGTACTTC.

This clonotype is a singleton in its sample. This rearrangement joins TRBV30 to TRBJ2-1; D is uncertain. Between the trimmed V and J ends, which lost 2 bases and 0 bases, there was a span of 8 bases. Germline CDR1 GTSNPN, CDR2 SVGIG (reference sequence). The CDR3 contains 14 residues. The CDR3 sequence: CAWSWGSSYNEQFF. In nucleotides, the CDR3 is TGTGCCTGGAGTTGGGGAAGCTCCTACAATGAGCAGTTCTTC.

The chain couples TRBV20-1 to TRBJ2-2, with 7 bases lining up with TRBD2. Germline CDR1 DFQATT, CDR2 SNEGSKA (reference sequence). The CDR3 has 13 amino acids. The ends lost 7 bases at V and 0 bases at J; junction bases unmatched: 2. The DNA of the CDR3 is TGCAGTGGAAGCGGGACGAACACCGGGGAGCTGTTTTTT. This gives the protein CSGSGTNTGELFF.

This chain links TRBV28 with TRBJ2-1, with D maybe TRBD2 (6 bases). Germline loops: CDR1 MDHEN, CDR2 SYDVKM. V was clipped by 5 bases and J by 0 bases, with 14 bases between them. This CDR3 has 16 amino acids. Written as DNA, the CDR3 is TGTGCCAGCAGTCCAGCTAGCGCGAGCTCCTACAATGAGCAGTTCTTC. The encoded protein is CASSPASASSYNEQFF.

The chain uses TRBV13 and TRBJ2-6; D is unresolved. CDR3 length: 15 residues. Per germline, CDR1 PRHDT and CDR2 FYEKMQ (reference sequence). Trimming removed 5 bases from V and 2 bases from J, with 10 bases in between. CDR3 loop: CASSSPNTGANVLTF. In nucleotides, the CDR3 is TGTGCCAGCAGCAGTCCGAACACTGGGGCCAACGTCCTGACTTTC.